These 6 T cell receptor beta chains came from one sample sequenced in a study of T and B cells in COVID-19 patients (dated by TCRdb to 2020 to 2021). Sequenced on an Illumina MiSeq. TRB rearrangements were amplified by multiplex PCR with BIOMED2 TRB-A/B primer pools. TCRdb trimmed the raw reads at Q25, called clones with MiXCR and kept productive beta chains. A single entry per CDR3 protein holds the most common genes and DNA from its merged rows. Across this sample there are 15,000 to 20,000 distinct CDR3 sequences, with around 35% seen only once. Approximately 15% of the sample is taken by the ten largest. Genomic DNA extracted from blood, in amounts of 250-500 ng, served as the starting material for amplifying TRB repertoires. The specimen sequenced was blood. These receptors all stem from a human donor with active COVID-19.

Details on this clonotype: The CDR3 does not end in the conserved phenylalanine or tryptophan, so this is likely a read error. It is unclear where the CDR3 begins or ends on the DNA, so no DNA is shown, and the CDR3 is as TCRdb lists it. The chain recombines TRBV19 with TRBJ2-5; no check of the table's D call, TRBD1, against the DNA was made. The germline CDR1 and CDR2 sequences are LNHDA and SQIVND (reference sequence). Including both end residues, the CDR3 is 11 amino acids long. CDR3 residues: CARNTRDRGKY.

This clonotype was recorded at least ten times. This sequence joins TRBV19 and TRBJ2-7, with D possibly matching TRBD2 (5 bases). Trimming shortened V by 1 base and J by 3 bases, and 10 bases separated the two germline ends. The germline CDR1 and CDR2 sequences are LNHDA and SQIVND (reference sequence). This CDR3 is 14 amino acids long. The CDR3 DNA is TGTGCCAGTAGTATAGTACAAGGAGGCTACGAGCAGTACTTC. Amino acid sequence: CASSIVQGGYEQYF.

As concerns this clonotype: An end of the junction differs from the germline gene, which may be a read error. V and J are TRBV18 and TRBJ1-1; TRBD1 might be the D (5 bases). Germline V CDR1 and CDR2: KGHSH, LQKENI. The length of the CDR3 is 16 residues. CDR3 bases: TGTTCCAGCTCACCACCGACCGGGGGTAAGAACACTGAAGCTTTCTTT. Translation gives CSSSPPTGGKNTEAFF.

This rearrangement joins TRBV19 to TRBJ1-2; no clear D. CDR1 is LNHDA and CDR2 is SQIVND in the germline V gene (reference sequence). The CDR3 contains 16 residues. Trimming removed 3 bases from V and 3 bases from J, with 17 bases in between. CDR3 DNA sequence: TGTGCCAGTAGTATTATAGTCGAAGTAAATGACTATGGCTACACCTTC. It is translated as CASSIIVEVNDYGYTF.

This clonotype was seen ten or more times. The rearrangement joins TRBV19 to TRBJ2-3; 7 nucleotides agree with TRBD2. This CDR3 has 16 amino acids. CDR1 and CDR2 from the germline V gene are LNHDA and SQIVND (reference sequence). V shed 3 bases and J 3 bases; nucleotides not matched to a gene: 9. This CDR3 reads CASSIHYGGITDTQYF. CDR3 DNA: TGTGCCAGTAGTATTCATTACGGGGGGATAACAGATACGCAGTATTTT.

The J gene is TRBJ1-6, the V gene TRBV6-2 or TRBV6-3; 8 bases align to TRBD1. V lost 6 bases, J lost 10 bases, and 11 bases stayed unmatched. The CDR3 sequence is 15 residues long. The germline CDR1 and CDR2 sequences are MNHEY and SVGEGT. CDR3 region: CASRPPGQAGSPLHF. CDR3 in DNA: TGTGCCAGCAGACCACCGGGACAGGCGGGGTCACCCCTCCACTTT.